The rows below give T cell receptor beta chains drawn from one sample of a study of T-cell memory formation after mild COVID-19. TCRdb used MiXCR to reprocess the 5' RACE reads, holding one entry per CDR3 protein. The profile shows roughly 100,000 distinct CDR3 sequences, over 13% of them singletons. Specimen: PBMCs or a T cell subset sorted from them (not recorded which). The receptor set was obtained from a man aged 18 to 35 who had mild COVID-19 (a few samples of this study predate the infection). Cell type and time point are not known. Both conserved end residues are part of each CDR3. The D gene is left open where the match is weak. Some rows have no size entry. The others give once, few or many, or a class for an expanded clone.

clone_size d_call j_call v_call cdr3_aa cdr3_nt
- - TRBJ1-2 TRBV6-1 CASSEVPGNYGYTF TGTGCCAGCAGTGAAGTTCCGGGAAACTATGGCTACACCTTC
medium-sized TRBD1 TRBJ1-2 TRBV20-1 CSASKDRNYGYTF TGCAGTGCTTCCAAGGACAGGAACTATGGCTACACCTTC
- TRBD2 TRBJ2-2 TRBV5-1 CASRTSGATGELFF TGCGCCAGCCGGACTAGCGGGGCCACCGGGGAGCTGTTTTTT
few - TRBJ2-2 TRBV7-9 CASRRQLSYTGELFF TGTGCCAGCAGACGACAGCTCTCGTACACCGGGGAGCTGTTTTTT
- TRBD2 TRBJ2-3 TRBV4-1 CASSPGDYSADTQYF TGCGCCAGCAGCCCGGGGGACTACTCCGCAGATACGCAGTATTTT
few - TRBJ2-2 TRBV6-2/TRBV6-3 CASSKTGRELFF TGTGCCAGCAGTAAAACAGGTCGGGAGCTGTTTTTT
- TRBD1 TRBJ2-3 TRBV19 CASSIVLGQGTYF TGTGCCAGTAGTATAGTCCTTGGACAGGGCACGTATTTT
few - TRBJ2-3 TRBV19 CASSINPPGALGSTDTQYF TGTGCCAGTAGTATAAACCCCCCGGGGGCCCTTGGCAGCACAGATACGCAGTATTTT
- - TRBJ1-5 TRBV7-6 CASSEGGGGQPQHF TGTGCCAGCAGCGAAGGGGGGGGCGGACAGCCCCAGCATTTT
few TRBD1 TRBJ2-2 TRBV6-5 CASSYNRGPGELFF TGTGCCAGCAGTTACAACAGGGGTCCCGGGGAGCTGTTTTTT
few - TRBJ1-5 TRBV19 CASWAGWGNQPQHF TGTGCCAGTTGGGCGGGATGGGGAAATCAGCCCCAGCATTTT
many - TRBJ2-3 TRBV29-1 CSVKSGSTDTQYF TGCAGCGTTAAGTCCGGCAGCACAGATACGCAGTATTTT
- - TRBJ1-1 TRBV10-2 CASSDAGLTEAFF TGCGCCAGCAGTGATGCAGGCCTCACTGAAGCTTTCTTT
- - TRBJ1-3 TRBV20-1 CSARPTAGNTIYF TGCAGTGCTAGACCGACGGCTGGAAACACCATATATTTT
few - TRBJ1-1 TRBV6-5 CASSYNKGFTEAFF TGTGCCAGCAGTTACAACAAGGGTTTCACTGAAGCTTTCTTT
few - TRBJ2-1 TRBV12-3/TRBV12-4 CASSLKGGGSYNEQFF TGTGCCAGCAGTCTAAAGGGGGGGGGATCTTACAATGAGCAGTTCTTC
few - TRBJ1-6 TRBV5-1 CASSPRGEGSPLHF TGCGCCAGCAGCCCCCGAGGGGAGGGGTCACCCCTCCACTTT
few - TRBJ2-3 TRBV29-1 CSVEADTQYF TGCAGCGTTGAAGCAGATACGCAGTATTTT
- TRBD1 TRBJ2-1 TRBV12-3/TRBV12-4 CASSFLGGSSDEQFF TGTGCCAGCAGTTTCTTAGGGGGCAGCTCCGATGAGCAGTTCTTC
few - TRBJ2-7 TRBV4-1 CASSHGGDGSYEQYF TGCGCCAGCAGCCACGGAGGGGACGGTTCCTACGAGCAGTACTTC
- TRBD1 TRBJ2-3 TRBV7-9 CASSPRDRGSSTDTQYF TGTGCCAGCAGCCCCCGGGACAGGGGCTCGTCCACAGATACGCAGTATTTT
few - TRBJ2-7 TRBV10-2 CASSERGTVSYEQYF TGCGCCAGCAGTGAGAGAGGGACGGTATCCTACGAGCAGTACTTC
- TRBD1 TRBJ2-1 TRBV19 CASSIPPGTEPSNEQFF TGTGCCAGTAGTATACCCCCCGGGACAGAACCGTCCAATGAGCAGTTCTTC
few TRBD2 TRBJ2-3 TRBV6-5 CASSYGTGGPDTQYF TGTGCCAGCAGTTACGGGACGGGGGGGCCTGATACGCAGTATTTT
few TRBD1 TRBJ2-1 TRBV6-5 CASSPPGTGGFNEQFF TGTGCCAGCAGTCCTCCCGGGACAGGGGGCTTCAATGAGCAGTTCTTC
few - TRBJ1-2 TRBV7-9 CASKGGSPYGYTF TGTGCCAGCAAGGGGGGAAGCCCCTATGGCTACACCTTC
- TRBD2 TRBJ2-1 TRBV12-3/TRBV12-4 CASSLEGTSGGHSYNEQFF TGTGCCAGCAGTTTAGAAGGGACTAGCGGGGGGCACTCCTACAATGAGCAGTTCTTC
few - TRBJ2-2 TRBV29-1 CSVLENTGELFF TGCAGCGTTTTGGAGAACACCGGGGAGCTGTTTTTT
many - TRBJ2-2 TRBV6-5 CASSSLNTGELFF TGTGCCAGCAGTTCCCTGAACACCGGGGAGCTGTTTTTT
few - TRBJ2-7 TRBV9 CASSVGGAAYEQYF TGTGCCAGCAGCGTAGGGGGGGCCGCCTACGAGCAGTACTTC
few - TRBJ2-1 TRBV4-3 CASSQVFVAGPYNEQFF TGCGCCAGCAGCCAAGTGTTCGTTGCGGGGCCGTACAATGAGCAGTTCTTC
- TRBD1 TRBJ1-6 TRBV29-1 CSVRDRGSPLHF TGCAGCGTACGGGACAGGGGATCACCCCTCCACTTT
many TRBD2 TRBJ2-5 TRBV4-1 CASSQAALAGGGRETQYF TGCGCCAGCAGCCAAGCGGCGCTAGCGGGGGGCGGGCGAGAGACCCAGTACTTC
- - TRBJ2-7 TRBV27 CASSPFRFSYEQYF TGTGCCAGCAGTCCGTTCCGGTTTTCCTACGAGCAGTACTTC
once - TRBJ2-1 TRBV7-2 CASSADRLWGHEQFF TGTGCCAGCAGCGCTGACAGGCTGTGGGGCCATGAGCAGTTCTTC
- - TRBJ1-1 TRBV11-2 CASSLVGGMNTEAFF TGTGCCAGCAGCTTAGTAGGGGGTATGAACACTGAAGCTTTCTTT
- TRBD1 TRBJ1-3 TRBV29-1 CSVAGLDRVGNTIYF TGCAGCGTCGCAGGCCTTGACAGGGTCGGAAACACCATATATTTT
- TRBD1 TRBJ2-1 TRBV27 CASSLLGTGGVEQFF TGTGCCAGCAGTTTACTCGGGACAGGGGGCGTTGAGCAGTTCTTC
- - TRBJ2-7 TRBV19 CASKRQGAHEQYF TGTGCCTCCAAGCGGCAGGGCGCCCACGAGCAGTACTTC
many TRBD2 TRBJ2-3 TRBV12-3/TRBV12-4 CASSFSGGADTQYF TGTGCCAGCAGTTTTTCGGGAGGGGCAGATACGCAGTATTTT
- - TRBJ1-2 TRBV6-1 CASSPLGGAGYTF TGTGCCAGCAGTCCCCTAGGAGGGGCTGGCTACACCTTC
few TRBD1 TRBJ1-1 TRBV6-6 CASRGQGVAISEAFF TGTGCCAGCAGGGGACAGGGGGTTGCTATTTCTGAAGCTTTCTTT
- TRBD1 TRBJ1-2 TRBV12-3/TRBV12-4 CASSPDRGYYGYTF TGTGCCAGCAGCCCCGACAGGGGGTACTATGGCTACACCTTC
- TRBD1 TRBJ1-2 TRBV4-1 CASSQVVGQGDYGYTF TGCGCCAGCAGCCAAGTTGTAGGACAGGGGGACTATGGCTACACCTTC